Listed below are T cell receptor beta chains from one sample, sequenced in a study of beta chain features in type 1 diabetes. Here immunoSEQ multiplex PCR was the method, and the copy in TCRdb shows in-frame clones only, minus some. The data contain 970,000 or so clones, about 17% of them singletons. The sequenced material came from naive CD4+ T cells from blood. The receptor source for this set is a woman younger than 35 in good health. CDR3s include the opening cysteine and the closing phenylalanine or tryptophan. The D gene is left open where the match is weak. A row's size may be missing; if present it is once, few, many or a size class.

V gene: TRBV6-1; J gene: TRBJ2-3; D gene: -; clone size: -; CDR3 protein: CASRASADTQYF; CDR3 DNA: TGTGCCAGCAGGGCTAGCGCAGATACGCAGTATTTT
V gene: TRBV7-9; J gene: TRBJ1-5; D gene: -; clone size: few; CDR3 protein: CASSLAQSPEIQHF; CDR3 DNA: TGTGCCAGCAGCTTAGCCCAAAGTCCGGAGATCCAGCATTTT
V gene: TRBV5-4; J gene: TRBJ2-7; D gene: -; clone size: -; CDR3 protein: CASSQAMGSSYEQYF; CDR3 DNA: TGCGCCAGCAGCCAAGCAATGGGATCCTCCTACGAGCAGTACTTC
V gene: TRBV9; J gene: TRBJ2-3; D gene: -; clone size: once; CDR3 protein: CASSVVGSPTDTQYF; CDR3 DNA: TGTGCCAGCAGCGTAGTGGGTTCTCCCACAGATACGCAGTATTTT
V gene: TRBV2; J gene: TRBJ1-5; D gene: -; clone size: few; CDR3 protein: CASSLTGGPSLYSNQPQHF; CDR3 DNA: TGTGCCAGCAGTCTAACCGGGGGGCCGTCACTATATAGCAATCAGCCCCAGCATTTT
V gene: TRBV13; J gene: TRBJ2-4; D gene: -; clone size: few; CDR3 protein: CASSLRLYKNIQYF; CDR3 DNA: TGTGCCAGCAGCTTAAGACTGTACAAAAACATTCAGTACTTC
V gene: TRBV7-6; J gene: TRBJ1-3; D gene: TRBD1; clone size: -; CDR3 protein: CASSLTGTSNTIYF; CDR3 DNA: TGTGCCAGCAGCTTGACAGGGACTAGCAACACCATATATTTT
V gene: TRBV7-9; J gene: TRBJ2-7; D gene: TRBD2; clone size: -; CDR3 protein: CASSLGTSGTYYEQYF; CDR3 DNA: TGTGCCAGCAGCTTAGGGACTAGCGGAACGTACTACGAGCAGTACTTC
V gene: TRBV7-2; J gene: TRBJ2-7; D gene: TRBD2; clone size: few; CDR3 protein: CASSLFPGTSGYEQYF; CDR3 DNA: TGTGCCAGCAGCTTATTCCCCGGGACTAGCGGTTACGAGCAGTACTTC
V gene: TRBV29-1; J gene: TRBJ2-7; D gene: TRBD1; clone size: few; CDR3 protein: CSVGQGAREQYF; CDR3 DNA: TGCAGCGTGGGACAGGGGGCACGCGAGCAGTACTTC
V gene: TRBV15; J gene: TRBJ2-1; D gene: TRBD2; clone size: -; CDR3 protein: CATSRGYVGSSGRKEQFF; CDR3 DNA: TGTGCCACCAGCAGAGGGTACGTCGGGTCTAGCGGGAGGAAAGAGCAGTTCTTC
V gene: TRBV6-5; J gene: TRBJ1-2; D gene: -; clone size: -; CDR3 protein: CASTRGRYYGYTF; CDR3 DNA: TGTGCCAGCACCAGGGGCAGGTACTATGGCTACACCTTC
V gene: TRBV11-2; J gene: TRBJ2-3; D gene: -; clone size: -; CDR3 protein: CASSLGRGMERSSTDTQYF; CDR3 DNA: TGTGCCAGCAGCTTAGGGCGCGGGATGGAGCGGAGTAGCACAGATACGCAGTATTTT
V gene: TRBV15; J gene: TRBJ2-7; D gene: TRBD1; clone size: few; CDR3 protein: CATSRGDRALSYEQYF; CDR3 DNA: TGTGCCACCAGCAGAGGGGACAGGGCTTTGTCCTACGAGCAGTACTTC
V gene: TRBV5-4; J gene: TRBJ2-5; D gene: TRBD1; clone size: few; CDR3 protein: CASSLGGGAGRETQYF; CDR3 DNA: TGTGCCAGCAGCTTGGGAGGGGGCGCTGGGAGAGAGACCCAGTACTTC
V gene: TRBV7-8; J gene: TRBJ2-5; D gene: -; clone size: few; CDR3 protein: CASAEETQYF; CDR3 DNA: TGTGCCAGCGCGGAAGAGACCCAGTACTTC
V gene: TRBV20-1; J gene: TRBJ2-2; D gene: -; clone size: few; CDR3 protein: CSARRDGELFF; CDR3 DNA: TGCAGTGCTCGCCGGGACGGGGAGCTGTTTTTT
V gene: TRBV5-4; J gene: TRBJ2-3; D gene: TRBD2; clone size: few; CDR3 protein: CASSLALAGVTDTQYF; CDR3 DNA: TGTGCCAGCAGCTTGGCCCTAGCGGGAGTCACAGATACGCAGTATTTT
V gene: TRBV5-1; J gene: TRBJ2-5; D gene: TRBD1; clone size: -; CDR3 protein: CASSLTGEETQYF; CDR3 DNA: TGCGCCAGCAGCCTCACAGGGGAAGAGACCCAGTACTTC
V gene: TRBV11-2; J gene: TRBJ2-7; D gene: -; clone size: -; CDR3 protein: CASALVGYEQYF; CDR3 DNA: TGTGCCAGCGCCCTAGTGGGGTACGAGCAGTACTTC
V gene: TRBV6-5; J gene: TRBJ2-3; D gene: -; clone size: -; CDR3 protein: CASSYSKTASRDTQYF; CDR3 DNA: TGTGCCAGCAGTTACTCGAAGACAGCAAGCCGCGATACGCAGTATTTT
V gene: TRBV15; J gene: TRBJ2-5; D gene: -; clone size: -; CDR3 protein: CATSRLVSLETQYF; CDR3 DNA: TGTGCCACCAGCAGACTAGTTTCTTTAGAGACCCAGTACTTC
V gene: TRBV21-1; J gene: TRBJ2-5; D gene: -; clone size: -; CDR3 protein: CASSKSPMGRATRTQYF; CDR3 DNA: TGTGCCAGCAGCAAAAGCCCTATGGGGAGGGCGACTCGGACCCAGTACTTC
V gene: TRBV5-5; J gene: TRBJ2-1; D gene: -; clone size: -; CDR3 protein: CASSPTRSSYNEQFF; CDR3 DNA: TGTGCCAGCAGCCCAACAAGGAGCTCCTACAATGAGCAGTTCTTC
V gene: TRBV21-1; J gene: TRBJ2-1; D gene: -; clone size: few; CDR3 protein: CASSKDLRDRVRHEQFF; CDR3 DNA: TGTGCCAGCAGCAAAGACCTGAGGGACAGGGTAAGACATGAGCAGTTCTTC
V gene: TRBV4-2; J gene: TRBJ2-5; D gene: TRBD2; clone size: -; CDR3 protein: CASSQGRAGGGETQYF; CDR3 DNA: TGTGCCAGCAGCCAAGGGAGAGCGGGAGGAGGTGAGACCCAGTACTTC
V gene: TRBV15; J gene: TRBJ1-1; D gene: TRBD1; clone size: few; CDR3 protein: CATRPGTANTEAFF; CDR3 DNA: TGTGCCACCCGACCGGGGACAGCGAACACTGAAGCTTTCTTT
V gene: TRBV7-6; J gene: TRBJ1-4; D gene: TRBD1; clone size: -; CDR3 protein: CASSLMGQGYEKLFF; CDR3 DNA: TGTGCCAGCAGCTTAATGGGACAGGGCTATGAAAAACTGTTTTTT
V gene: TRBV12-5; J gene: TRBJ2-5; D gene: -; clone size: -; CDR3 protein: CASGLNENRPETQYF; CDR3 DNA: TGTGCTAGTGGTTTGAATGAAAACAGGCCAGAGACCCAGTACTTC
V gene: TRBV5-1; J gene: TRBJ2-3; D gene: TRBD1; clone size: -; CDR3 protein: CASRTGVTDTQYF; CDR3 DNA: TGCGCCAGCCGGACAGGGGTCACAGATACGCAGTATTTT
V gene: TRBV29-1; J gene: TRBJ2-1; D gene: TRBD2; clone size: few; CDR3 protein: CSVGPSSGSGYNEQFF; CDR3 DNA: TGCAGCGTTGGTCCCTCTAGCGGGAGTGGTTACAATGAGCAGTTCTTC
V gene: TRBV7-8; J gene: TRBJ2-2; D gene: TRBD1; clone size: -; CDR3 protein: CASSKTGGGNTGELFF; CDR3 DNA: TGTGCCAGCAGCAAAACAGGGGGAGGGAACACCGGGGAGCTGTTTTTT
V gene: TRBV18; J gene: TRBJ2-7; D gene: -; clone size: -; CDR3 protein: CASSPGQGPYEQYF; CDR3 DNA: TGTGCCAGCTCACCAGGGCAGGGGCCCTACGAGCAGTACTTC
V gene: TRBV11-2; J gene: TRBJ2-1; D gene: TRBD1; clone size: -; CDR3 protein: CASSLLVGGTGVKNEQFF; CDR3 DNA: TGTGCCAGCAGCTTACTAGTCGGCGGGACAGGGGTAAAGAATGAGCAGTTCTTC
V gene: TRBV10-3; J gene: TRBJ1-1; D gene: -; clone size: many; CDR3 protein: CAIRQQTEAFF; CDR3 DNA: TGTGCCATCAGGCAGCAAACTGAAGCTTTCTTT
V gene: TRBV6-5; J gene: TRBJ1-2; D gene: -; clone size: few; CDR3 protein: CASRTGPYTF; CDR3 DNA: TGTGCCAGCAGGACGGGGCCCTACACCTTC
V gene: TRBV4-3; J gene: TRBJ2-2; D gene: -; clone size: few; CDR3 protein: CASSQVSQLLTGELFF; CDR3 DNA: TGCGCCAGCAGCCAAGTTTCCCAACTCCTAACCGGGGAGCTGTTTTTT
V gene: TRBV29-1; J gene: TRBJ2-3; D gene: -; clone size: few; CDR3 protein: CSVETLAGLTDTQYF; CDR3 DNA: TGCAGCGTCGAGACTTTGGCGGGGCTCACAGATACGCAGTATTTT
V gene: TRBV6-6; J gene: TRBJ2-2; D gene: -; clone size: -; CDR3 protein: CASSYGGGGELFF; CDR3 DNA: TGTGCCAGCAGTTACGGTGGTGGCGGGGAGCTGTTTTTT
V gene: TRBV7-2; J gene: TRBJ1-1; D gene: -; clone size: few; CDR3 protein: CASSFEGNTEAFF; CDR3 DNA: TGTGCCAGCAGCTTCGAGGGGAACACTGAAGCTTTCTTT
V gene: TRBV6-6; J gene: TRBJ2-7; D gene: TRBD2; clone size: -; CDR3 protein: CASSKGLAGFYEQYF; CDR3 DNA: TGTGCCAGCAGCAAAGGACTAGCAGGTTTCTACGAGCAGTACTTC
V gene: TRBV7-2; J gene: TRBJ2-2; D gene: TRBD2; clone size: few; CDR3 protein: CASSLAPSGHTGELFF; CDR3 DNA: TGTGCCAGCAGCTTAGCCCCTAGCGGTCACACCGGGGAGCTGTTTTTT
V gene: TRBV7-6; J gene: TRBJ2-3; D gene: TRBD2; clone size: -; CDR3 protein: CASSSWTSGGTDTQYF; CDR3 DNA: TGTGCCAGCAGCTCTTGGACTAGCGGGGGCACAGATACGCAGTATTTT